One and the same sample provided the 6 T cell receptor beta chains below, sequenced in a study of beta chain features in type 1 diabetes. TCRB transcripts that were expressed got sequenced, as all of the isolated RNA had been reverse transcribed. Assay: immunoSEQ multiplex PCR; the TCRdb copy retains only in-frame clones and omits some. The data show over 300,000 clones, 8% seen once. The sequenced sample consisted of central memory CD4+ T cells from blood. The receptors were sampled from a woman between 18 and 29 years old in good health.

As concerns this clone: Other DNA sequences in this specimen translate into the identical CDR3. This chain links TRBV5-1 with TRBJ2-3; no reliable D call. Germline-derived CDR1 and CDR2 are SGHRS and YFSETQ. Between the trimmed V and J ends, which lost 0 bases and 3 bases, there was a span of 5 bases. The CDR3 is 13 amino acids. CDR3 in DNA: TGCGCCAGCAGCTTGGCCGGGACAGATACGCAGTATTTT. Encoded protein: CASSLAGTDTQYF.

A few counts support this clone. The CDR3 nucleotides read TGTGCCAGCAGCCCCGGAACGGCAGCTAGCTACGAGCAGTACTTC. The encoded protein is CASSPGTAASYEQYF. The genes are TRBV5-5 and TRBJ2-7; D gene ambiguous. This CDR3 has 15 residues. V was trimmed by 4 bases and J by 3 bases, leaving 17 bases between them. Germline-derived CDR1 and CDR2 are SGHKS and YYEKEE (reference sequence).

The rearrangement uses TRBV28 and TRBJ1-1; 7 nucleotides match TRBD1. Germline trimming cut 5 bases from V and 12 bases from J; bases unmatched to any gene: 21. This CDR3 spans 16 amino acids. Germline CDR1 MDHEN, CDR2 SYDVKM. The CDR3 DNA is TGTGCCAGCAGTGCTCAACAGGGGTCGAGGAACACTGAGTCTTTCTTT. Translating gives CASSAQQGSRNTESFF.

In its sample, this clone was seen a few times. V gene TRBV29-1 combines with J gene TRBJ2-1; D gene unclear. Trimming removed 4 bases from V and 6 bases from J, with 10 bases in between. There are 12 residues in the CDR3. Germline loops: CDR1 SQVTM, CDR2 ANQGSEA. CDR3 loop: CSVVIRSNEQFF. DNA of the CDR3: TGCAGCGTTGTGATTAGGAGCAATGAGCAGTTCTTC.

The chain combines TRBV5-1 with TRBJ2-3; D call uncertain. In germline, CDR1 is SGHRS, CDR2 YFSETQ. V was shortened by 4 bases and J by 2 bases, with 11 bases between the two germline ends. The CDR3 is 14 residues long. DNA for the CDR3: TGCGCCAGCAGCCCAAGGGAACACACAGATACGCAGTATTTT. It translates to CASSPREHTDTQYF.

The chain uses TRBV7-2 and TRBJ1-1; D perhaps matches TRBD1 (5 bases). CDR1 is SGHTA, CDR2 FQGNSA, per germline. This CDR3 contains 14 residues. V was trimmed by 5 bases and J by 5 bases, leaving 15 bases between them. Written as DNA, the CDR3 is TGTGCCAGCAGCCGCATGGGTAGGGGTACTGAAGCTTTCTTT. Its protein product is CASSRMGRGTEAFF. Variable domain in full (rest from reference TRBV7-2 and TRBJ1-1): GAGVSQSPSNKVTEKGKDVELRCDPISGHTALYWYRQSLGQGLEFLIYFQGNSAPDKSGLPSDRFSAERTGGSVSTLTIQRTQQEDSAVYLCASSRMGRGTEAFFGQGTRLTVV.